This is a list of T cell receptor beta chains from one sample in a study of Ad26.COV2.S vaccination and SARS-CoV-2 variants. Sequencing used immunoSEQ multiplex PCR; TCRdb keeps in-frame clones, though not all of them. The table has 290,000 or so clones, around 87% seen once. The sequencing used peripheral blood, collected in a trial of Ad26.COV2.S vaccine versus placebo. The source of these receptors is a person between 18 and 59 years old who received the Ad26.COV2.S COVID-19 vaccine or a placebo. CDR3s include the opening cysteine and the closing phenylalanine or tryptophan. Fields, in order: V gene, J gene, clone size, CDR3 protein. For some rows the clone size is stated as once, few or many, or as a class when expanded; others skip it.

>TRBV5-6|TRBJ1-2|.
CASSIRDRGFEGYTF
>TRBV5-1|TRBJ2-3|.
CASNSGVNPSTDTQYF
>TRBV6-5|TRBJ2-7|.
CASSYMYEQYF
>TRBV3-1/TRBV3-2|TRBJ2-5|.
CASSRQRTGGTGETQYF
>TRBV5-1|TRBJ1-4|.
CASSPGQTATNEKLFF
>TRBV19|TRBJ2-7|.
CASKGTVGDYEQYF
>TRBV7-2|TRBJ2-7|.
CASSFRRTSYEQYF
>TRBV5-1|TRBJ2-7|.
CASSTTGGSYEQYF
>TRBV23-1|TRBJ2-5|.
CASSQRVGSQRTWETQYF
>TRBV19|TRBJ2-5|.
CASSILGGAWETQYF
>TRBV2|TRBJ2-2|.
CASRGRGHTGELFF
>TRBV5-1|TRBJ1-1|.
CASSVGEGREAFF
>TRBV10-2|TRBJ2-3|.
CASSERNLDTQYF
>TRBV11-2|TRBJ2-1|.
CASSLAAYGEQFF
>TRBV6-1|TRBJ2-3|.
CASSEVLRAGTDTQYF
>TRBV7-9|TRBJ2-5|.
CASSYSSGSETQYF
>TRBV2|TRBJ2-7|.
CASSGESGTYEQYF
>TRBV6-2/TRBV6-3|TRBJ2-2|.
CASSSHGSGELFF
>TRBV3-1/TRBV3-2|TRBJ2-2|few
CASSQEIGWGNTGELFF
>TRBV27|TRBJ2-5|.
CASKGPGGIFWRETQYF
>TRBV7-9|TRBJ1-5|.
CASSRVEGAFSNQPQHF
>TRBV5-1|TRBJ2-3|.
CASSLAGGRDTQYF
>TRBV6-5|TRBJ1-2|.
CASSSTDNYGYTF
>TRBV27|TRBJ1-1|.
CASSRWGVTEAFF
>TRBV6-5|TRBJ2-7|.
CASSYVASGSYEQYF
>TRBV7-9|TRBJ2-2|few
CASEAWNTGELFF
>TRBV2|TRBJ1-6|.
CASTGQSVGSPLHF
>TRBV5-1|TRBJ2-1|.
CASSFGDTNYNEQFF
>TRBV6-5|TRBJ2-3|.
CASSYSPTESTDTQYF
>TRBV7-3|TRBJ2-3|.
CASSPLAGSTDTQYF
>TRBV13|TRBJ1-3|.
CASSLGSGVKNTIYF
>TRBV30|TRBJ1-1|.
CASDSGSNTEAFF
>TRBV27|TRBJ2-5|.
CASGTGGRETQYF
>TRBV27|TRBJ1-1|few
CASSLGGAGTEAFF
>TRBV6-2/TRBV6-3|TRBJ1-5|.
CASSIRKGLWPQHF
>TRBV28|TRBJ2-7|.
CASSSPTAGGYEQYF
>TRBV5-1|TRBJ2-6|.
CASSRGSTFSGANVLTF
>TRBV11-2|TRBJ2-7|.
CASSLGTGTKEQYF
>TRBV10-2|TRBJ1-1|.
CASSESTGPNTEAFF
>TRBV7-9|TRBJ2-1|.
CASSLEVYYNEQFF
>TRBV29-1|TRBJ2-4|once
CSVKGGLAGEQVKNIQYF
>TRBV27|TRBJ2-1|.
CASSRTLAEFYNEQFF
>TRBV5-6|TRBJ2-5|.
CASCLQGAKTQYF
>TRBV6-5|TRBJ2-5|.
CATQTSGGGTQYF
>TRBV4-1|TRBJ2-3|.
CASSQLTPGLAGGSPTDTQYF
>TRBV6-1|TRBJ1-2|.
CASSEPYWTGAYGYTF
>TRBV29-1|TRBJ2-7|.
CSVEGGLAGQYF
>TRBV27|TRBJ1-1|.
CASSSWTGRDTEAFF
>TRBV15|TRBJ1-5|.
CATSRDPGVNQPQHF
>TRBV7-9|TRBJ2-3|.
CASTLGGSTDTQYF
>TRBV6-4|TRBJ2-1|.
CASSLLAGSEQFF
>TRBV5-1|TRBJ2-2|.
CASSPQAGGPPGELFF
>TRBV19|TRBJ1-5|.
CASSRGTGVELNQPQHF
>TRBV15|TRBJ1-2|.
CATSRDARTRGYTF
>TRBV4-1|TRBJ2-1|.
CASSRLGLAGYNEQFF